The 9 T cell receptor beta chains below were found in one sample sequenced in a study of shared clonotypes between healthy human individuals. The table came from immunoSEQ multiplex PCR; TCRdb's copy has only in-frame clones and leaves some out. The data hold roughly 700,000 clones, with about 92% observed a single time. The specimen was memory CD8+ T cells from PBMCs. Specified subset: CD45RO+ cells pooled with CCR7-negative TemRA cells. These receptors were obtained from a man between 18 and 35 years old in good health. Some clones in this sample may be carry-over from other donors' samples.

The chain combines TRBV6-5 with TRBJ2-5; D is unresolved. Germline V gene lookup returns CDR1 MNHEY and CDR2 SVGAGI. V lost 0 bases, J lost 2 bases, and 10 bases lay in between. CDR3 length: 15 residues. The CDR3 nucleotides are TGTGCCAGCAGTTACTCCTGGGGTAATCAAGAGACCCAGTACTTC. Its protein is CASSYSWGNQETQYF.

The chain couples TRBV6-1 to TRBJ1-1; D not certain. Germline CDR1 MNHNS, CDR2 SASEGT. The germline V and J ends were trimmed by 10 bases and 4 bases, with 16 bases remaining between them. The CDR3 length is 13 residues. CDR3: CAIRPWSSTEAFF. As DNA, the CDR3 is TGTGCCATCCGGCCGTGGAGTTCCACTGAAGCTTTCTTT.

The genes are TRBV19 and TRBJ2-5, with D uncertain. Germline-derived CDR1 and CDR2 are LNHDA and SQIVND (reference sequence). This CDR3 has 15 residues. Trimming stripped 1 base from V and 5 bases from J, with 14 bases between. The CDR3 bases are TGTGCCAGTAGTATAGGTTTCGGTTGGTTGGAGACCCAGTACTTC. Protein: CASSIGFGWLETQYF.

This clone was counted between two and nine times. The rearrangement links TRBV19 to TRBJ1-1, with TRBD1 as a possible D gene (5 bases). Germline values: CDR1 LNHDA, CDR2 SQIVND (reference sequence). V was clipped by 3 bases and J by 3 bases, with 8 bases between them. This CDR3 contains 13 residues. The chain's CDR3 is CASSMPTDTEAFF. In nucleotides, the CDR3 is TGTGCCAGTAGTATGCCGACAGACACTGAAGCTTTCTTT.

The chain couples TRBV9 to TRBJ2-6; D not resolved. The germline gives CDR1 SGDLS, CDR2 YYNGEE. The CDR3 consists of 16 residues. V lost 0 bases to trimming and J lost 1 base, with 8 bases between them. The CDR3 loop reads CASSVALGSGANVLTF. CDR3 sequence (DNA): TGTGCCAGCAGCGTAGCTCTCGGATCTGGGGCCAACGTCCTGACTTTC. Drawing the rest from reference TRBV9 and TRBJ2-6, the complete variable domain is DSGVTQTPKHLITATGQRVTLRCSPRSGDLSVYWYQQSLDQGLQFLIQYYNGEERAKGNILERFSAQQFPDLHSELNLSSLELGDSALYFCASSVALGSGANVLTFGAGSRLTVL.

The chain joins TRBV7-3 to TRBJ2-7, with 8 bases aligning to TRBD1. From germline, CDR1 is SGHTA and CDR2 FQGTGA. This CDR3 is 18 amino acids long. The ends lost 5 bases at V and 0 bases at J; junction bases unmatched: 15. CDR3 in amino acids: CASSPLPNRDRISYEQYF. The DNA of the CDR3 is TGTGCCAGCAGCCCCCTCCCAAACCGGGACAGGATCTCCTACGAGCAGTACTTC.

J is TRBJ2-7 and V is TRBV11-2, with D perhaps being TRBD1 or TRBD2 (5 bases each). The CDR3 is 16 residues long. In germline, CDR1 is SGHAT, CDR2 FQNNGV. The V end lost 5 bases, the J end lost 4 bases, and 21 bases lay between the germline ends. DNA of the CDR3: TGTGCCAGCAGCAAAGGGGACCGAGGAGGTCCTTACGAGCAGTACTTC. This codes for CASSKGDRGGPYEQYF.

The chain carries TRBV28 and TRBJ2-1, with 9 bases lining up with TRBD2. Per the germline V gene, CDR1 is MDHEN and CDR2 is SYDVKM. With V trimmed by 3 bases and J by 0 bases, 6 bases remained unmatched. This CDR3 is 17 amino acids long. As DNA, the CDR3 is TGTGCCAGCAGTTTCTATAGCGGGGGTAGCTCCTACAATGAGCAGTTCTTC. Translation: CASSFYSGGSSYNEQFF. Complete variable domain (other parts from reference TRBV28 and TRBJ2-1): DVKVTQSSRYLVKRTGEKVFLECVQDMDHENMFWYRQDPGLGLRLIYFSYDVKMKEKGDIPEGYSVSREKKERFSLILESASTNQTSMYLCASSFYSGGSSYNEQFFGPGTRLTVL.

The chain employs TRBV5-1 and TRBJ1-1, with D tentatively TRBD1 (5 bases). Germline CDR1 and CDR2: SGHRS and YFSETQ. V dropped 3 bases and J dropped 1 base, with 7 bases sitting between them. This CDR3 is built from 13 residues. This chain's CDR3 is CASSWTTNTEAFF. CDR3 sequence (DNA): TGCGCCAGCAGCTGGACAACGAACACTGAAGCTTTCTTT.